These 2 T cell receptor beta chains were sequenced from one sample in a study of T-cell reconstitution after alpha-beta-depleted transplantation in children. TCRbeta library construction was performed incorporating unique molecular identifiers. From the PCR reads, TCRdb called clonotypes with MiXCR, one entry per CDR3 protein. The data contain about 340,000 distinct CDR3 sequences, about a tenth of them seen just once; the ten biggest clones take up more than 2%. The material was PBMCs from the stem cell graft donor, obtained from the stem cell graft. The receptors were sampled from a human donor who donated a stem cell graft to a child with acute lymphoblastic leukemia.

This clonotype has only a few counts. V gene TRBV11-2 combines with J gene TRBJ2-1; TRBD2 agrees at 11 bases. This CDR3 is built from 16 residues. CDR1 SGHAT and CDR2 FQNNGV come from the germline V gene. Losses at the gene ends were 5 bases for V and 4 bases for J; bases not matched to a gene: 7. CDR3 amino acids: CASSPGRLAGYNEQFF. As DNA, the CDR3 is TGTGCCAGCAGCCCGGGCAGACTAGCGGGATACAATGAGCAGTTCTTC. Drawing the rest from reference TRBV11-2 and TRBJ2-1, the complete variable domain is EAGVAQSPRYKIIEKRQSVAFWCNPISGHATLYWYQQILGQGPKLLIQFQNNGVVDDSQLPKDRFSAERLKGVDSTLKIQPAKLEDSAVYLCASSPGRLAGYNEQFFGPGTRLTVL.

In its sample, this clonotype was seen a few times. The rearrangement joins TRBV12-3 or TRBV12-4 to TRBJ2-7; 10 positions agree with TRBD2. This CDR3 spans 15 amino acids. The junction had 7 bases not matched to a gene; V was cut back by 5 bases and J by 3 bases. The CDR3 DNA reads TGTGCCAGCAGTCCACTAGCGGGGAGTGGCTACGAGCAGTACTTC. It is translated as CASSPLAGSGYEQYF.